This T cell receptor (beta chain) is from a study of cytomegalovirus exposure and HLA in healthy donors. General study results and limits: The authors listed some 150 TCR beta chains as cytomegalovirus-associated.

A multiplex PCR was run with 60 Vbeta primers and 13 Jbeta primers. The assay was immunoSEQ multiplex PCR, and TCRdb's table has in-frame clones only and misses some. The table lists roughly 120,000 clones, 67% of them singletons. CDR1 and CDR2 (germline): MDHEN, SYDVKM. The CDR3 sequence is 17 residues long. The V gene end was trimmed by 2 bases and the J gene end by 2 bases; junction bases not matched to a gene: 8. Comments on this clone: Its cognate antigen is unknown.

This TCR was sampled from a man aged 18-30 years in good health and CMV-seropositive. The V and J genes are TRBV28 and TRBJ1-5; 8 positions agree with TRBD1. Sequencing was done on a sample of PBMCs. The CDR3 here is CASSLGTGGSGNQPQHF. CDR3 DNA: TGTGCCAGCAGTTTAGGAACAGGGGGTAGTGGCAATCAGCCCCAGCATTTT.